This TCR beta chain was captured in a study of T cell responses to AZD1222 COVID-19 vaccine. Study results and caveats: Just a handful of AZD1222 recipients were seropositive at baseline. It should be noted that donors were predominantly white British and more often female, and clonal diversity was possibly underestimated. All repertoire sampling was performed exclusively after the peak T cell response.

V was shortened by 6 bases and J by 6 bases, with 6 bases between the two germline ends. This CDR3 region has 11 residues. Assay: immunoSEQ multiplex PCR; the TCRdb copy retains only in-frame clones and omits some. The sample lists approximately 84,000 clones, 70% to 90% occurring once. Regarding this clone: The target antigen is unknown.

Specimen: peripheral blood, collected 28 days after the second AZD1222 dose. The V call is TRBV6-7, the J call TRBJ1-5; a possible D gene is TRBD1 (5 bases). TRBV6-7 is known as an ORF, though its function is uncertain. The sequence was obtained from an adult who received the AZD1222 COVID-19 vaccine. CDR3 sequence reads: CASRQVQPQHF. CDR3 bases: TGTGCCAGCAGACAGGTTCAGCCCCAGCATTTT.